A selection of T cell receptor beta chains follows, all from one sample in a study of breast tumors, draining lymph nodes, adjacent tissues. TCRdb used MiXCR to reprocess the multiplex PCR reads, holding one entry per CDR3 protein. The sample yields fewer than 200,000 distinct CDR3 sequences, roughly a third seen once. Sequencing was done on a sample of axillary lymph node tissue. These receptors all come from a female donor with breast cancer. Some clones in this sample may be carry-over from other donors' samples. Each CDR3 is given with its conserved first and last residue. A D gene is named only where the DNA matches it firmly. Some rows mark clone size as missing; the rest say once, few, many or name a class of expanded clone.

V	J	D	size	length	CDR3	DNA
TRBV9	TRBJ1-2	.	many	12	CASSVLDYGYTF	TGTGCCAGCAGCGTACTTGACTATGGCTACACCTTC
TRBV19	TRBJ2-7	TRBD1	many	14	CASSSTGVHYEQYF	TGTGCCAGTAGTTCGACAGGGGTCCACTACGAGCAGTACTTC
TRBV28	TRBJ2-3	.	.	11	CAGSFTDTQYF	TGTGCCGGCAGTTTCACAGATACGCAGTATTTT
TRBV10-3	TRBJ1-1	.	few	15	CAISENLAMNTEAFF	TGTGCCATCAGTGAGAACTTGGCAATGAACACTGAAGCTTTCTTT
TRBV7-2	TRBJ2-7	.	many	13	CASSFWDDYEQYF	TGTGCCAGCAGCTTTTGGGACGACTACGAGCAGTACTTC
TRBV7-8	TRBJ2-3	.	.	15	CASSLSWGRNQPQYF	TGTGCCAGCAGCTTAAGCTGGGGGCGGAATCAGCCCCAGTATTTT
TRBV5-6	TRBJ2-5	.	.	15	CASSLFAAPQETQYF	TGTGCCAGCAGCTTATTCGCCGCGCCACAAGAGACCCAGTACTTC
TRBV3-1	TRBJ2-5	.	few	13	CASSRGGLETQYF	TGTGCCAGCAGTCGTGGGGGGCTGGAGACCCAGTACTTC
TRBV5-6	TRBJ2-1	TRBD1	few	15	CAGSVTGDLSNEQFF	TGTGCCGGCAGTGTTACAGGGGACCTATCCAATGAGCAGTTCTTC
TRBV7-3	TRBJ2-5	.	many	13	CASSLTVQETQYF	TGTGCCAGCAGCTTAACGGTCCAAGAGACCCAGTACTTC
TRBV19	TRBJ2-1	TRBD2	.	17	CASTVYSGGKSYNEQSF	TGTGCCAGTACGGTGTATAGCGGGGGTAAGAGCTACAATGAGCAGTCCTTC
TRBV5-6	TRBJ2-7	.	.	15	CASSSTWGSSYEQYF	TGTGCCAGCAGCTCGACCTGGGGAAGCTCCTACGAGCAGTACTTC
TRBV27	TRBJ1-2	.	few	14	CASSLFRDNYGYTF	TGTGCCAGCAGCTTATTCCGGGACAACTATGGCTACACCTTC
TRBV10-3	TRBJ2-3	.	many	16	CAINLDRNLNTDTQYF	TGTGCCATCAACCTCGACAGGAACCTTAACACAGATACGCAGTATTTT
TRBV12-3/TRBV12-4	TRBJ1-2	TRBD1	many	14	CASSRTGGGYGYTF	TGTGCCAGCAGTAGGACAGGGGGTGGCTATGGCTACACCTTC
TRBV27	TRBJ2-7	.	.	15	CASSSSGGLGYEQYF	TGTGCCAGCAGTTCCTCGGGGGGCTTAGGCTACGAGCAGTACTTC
TRBV10-2	TRBJ2-2	.	.	15	CASSADGMNTGELFF	TGCGCCAGCAGTGCGGACGGGATGAACACCGGGGAGCTGTTTTTT
TRBV20-1	TRBJ1-1	TRBD1	.	12	CSASLQGIAAFF	TGCAGTGCTAGCTTACAGGGGATCGCGGCTTTCTTT
TRBV27	TRBJ1-6	.	many	17	CASSFPALTRIGSPLHF	TGTGCCAGCAGTTTCCCTGCCTTGACAAGGATTGGGTCACCCCTCCACTTT
TRBV12-3/TRBV12-4	TRBJ2-6	.	.	14	CARPRGSGANVLTF	TGTGCTAGGCCCCGAGGATCTGGGGCCAACGTCCTGACTTTC
TRBV20-1	TRBJ1-3	.	.	12	CSAPNSGNTTYF	TGCAGTGCCCCGAACTCTGGAAACACCACATACTTT
TRBV5-1	TRBJ1-6	TRBD1	.	15	CASSLEGTGSSPLHF	TGCGCCAGCAGCTTGGAAGGGACAGGGAGTTCACCCCTCCACTTT
TRBV27	TRBJ1-4	.	few	17	CASSLHRVVATNEKLFF	TGTGCCAGCAGTTTACACCGGGTTGTTGCAACTAATGAAAAACTGTTTTTT
TRBV20-1	TRBJ1-5	.	.	13	CSALTTEEETQHF	TGCAGTGCATTAACGACGGAGGAAGAGACCCAGCATTTT
TRBV10-1	TRBJ2-7	.	once	13	CASTKRGTYEQYF	TGCGCCAGCACTAAACGGGGAACCTACGAGCAGTACTTC
TRBV28	TRBJ1-6	.	many	15	CASSSQDRPNSPLHF	TGTGCCAGCAGTTCACAGGACAGACCTAATTCACCCCTCCACTTT
TRBV20-1	TRBJ2-7	TRBD1	.	13	CSARETGVSEQYF	TGCAGTGCTAGGGAGACAGGGGTATCCGAGCAGTACTTC
TRBV19	TRBJ2-6	.	many	14	CASSQFSGANVLTF	TGTGCCAGTAGCCAGTTCTCTGGGGCCAACGTCCTGACTTTC
TRBV24-1	TRBJ2-3	.	.	15	CATSARDLGADTQYF	TGTGCCACCAGTGCTAGAGATTTGGGAGCGGATACGCAGTATTTT
TRBV9	TRBJ1-6	.	.	15	CASSDLASGNSPLHF	TGTGCCAGCAGCGATCTAGCGAGTGGCAATTCACCCCTCCACTTT
TRBV5-6	TRBJ1-4	.	.	16	CASCLVGGYANEKLFF	TGTGCCAGCTGCTTGGTCGGGGGGTACGCTAATGAAAAACTGTTCTTT
TRBV7-9	TRBJ2-7	.	.	16	CASSSLDGLSSYEQYF	TGTGCCAGCAGCTCCCTGGACGGGCTCTCCTCCTACGAGCAGTACTTC
TRBV28	TRBJ1-1	.	few	15	CASSLGDTLNTEAFF	TGTGCCAGCAGTTTAGGGGACACTTTGAACACTGAAGCTTTCTTT
TRBV19	TRBJ2-7	TRBD1	many	15	CASSIVGGQGYEQYF	TGTGCCAGTAGTATCGTAGGGGGACAGGGCTACGAGCAGTACTTC
TRBV7-2	TRBJ1-4	TRBD1	medium-sized	15	CASSLRTGGDEKLFF	TGTGCCAGCAGCTTAAGGACAGGGGGGGATGAAAAACTGTTTTTT
TRBV5-8	TRBJ1-2	.	many	13	CASSASTRTVYTF	TGTGCCAGCAGCGCCTCTACACGGACCGTCTACACCTTC
TRBV18	TRBJ2-7	.	many	16	CASSPPGDGRPYEQYF	TGTGCCAGCTCACCACCGGGGGACGGGCGTCCCTACGAGCAGTACTTC
TRBV20-1	TRBJ2-2	.	many	13	CSARAGDTGELFF	TGCAGTGCTAGGGCAGGGGACACCGGGGAGCTGTTTTTT
TRBV5-1	TRBJ2-5	TRBD2	.	16	CASSLVAGGPSETQYF	TGCGCCAGCAGCCTAGTAGCGGGGGGGCCTTCCGAGACCCAGTACTTC
TRBV20-1	TRBJ2-7	TRBD2	many	13	CSASASGRYEQYF	TGCAGTGCTAGTGCTAGCGGGAGGTACGAGCAGTACTTC
TRBV7-2	TRBJ2-7	.	many	14	CASSFPGQTYEQYF	TGTGCCAGCAGCTTCCCTGGACAGACCTACGAGCAGTACTTC
TRBV4-1	TRBJ1-2	TRBD1	many	12	CASSLTGNGYTF	TGCGCCAGCAGCCTGACAGGGAATGGCTACACCTTC
TRBV20-1	TRBJ2-5	.	many	12	CSAREPPETQYF	TGCAGTGCTAGAGAACCGCCCGAGACCCAGTACTTC
TRBV5-6	TRBJ2-5	.	many	17	CASSLGSRRGIGETQYF	TGTGCCAGCAGCTTGGGAAGTCGCAGGGGCATAGGGGAGACCCAGTACTTC
TRBV6-6	TRBJ2-2	TRBD1	few	17	CASGRPGAQGASGELFF	TGTGCCAGCGGTCGTCCGGGTGCACAGGGGGCTTCCGGGGAGCTGTTTTTT
TRBV18	TRBJ2-5	.	many	14	CASSPRTPRVTQYF	TGTGCCAGCTCACCACGGACCCCCCGGGTGACCCAGTACTTC
TRBV10-3	TRBJ1-2	.	many	15	CAISESRTKGNGYTF	TGTGCCATCAGTGAGTCGAGGACAAAAGGGAATGGCTACACCTTC
TRBV29-1	TRBJ2-3	TRBD2	.	19	CSVEDVAREAGESLDTQYF	TGCAGCGTTGAAGACGTGGCACGTGAAGCGGGGGAGTCCTTAGATACGCAGTATTTT
TRBV6-5	TRBJ1-5	.	.	14	CASSPGEGNQPQHF	TGTGCCAGCAGTCCCGGAGAGGGCAATCAGCCCCAGCATTTT
TRBV19	TRBJ1-1	.	few	15	CASSTTGNTNTEAFF	TGTGCCAGTAGCACCACAGGTAACACTAACACTGAAGCTTTCTTT
TRBV24-1	TRBJ2-1	TRBD2	.	16	CATSDRRLAVNNEQFF	TGTGCCACCAGTGACCGGCGGCTAGCGGTCAACAATGAGCAGTTCTTC
TRBV12-3/TRBV12-4	TRBJ1-5	.	.	22	CASSLVGYRQLRAVLRAGHQHF	.
TRBV20-1	TRBJ2-1	TRBD2	many	18	CSARGFFGSGSGGNEQFF	TGCAGTGCTAGAGGGTTTTTTGGTAGCGGGAGTGGTGGCAATGAGCAGTTCTTC
TRBV24-1	TRBJ1-2	TRBD1	.	16	CATSDPGTGGRNGHTF	TGTGCCACCAGTGACCCCGGGACAGGGGGTCGGAATGGCCACACCTTC
TRBV7-8	TRBJ1-2	TRBD1	many	14	CANSWGQGPYGYTF	TGTGCCAACAGCTGGGGACAGGGACCCTATGGCTACACCTTC
TRBV18	TRBJ1-4	.	many	13	CASSPDPNEKLFF	TGTGCCAGCTCTCCAGACCCTAATGAAAAACTGTTTTTT
TRBV20-1	TRBJ1-5	TRBD1	many	14	CSAREGGGSQPQHF	TGCAGTGCTAGAGAGGGAGGGGGCAGTCAGCCCCAGCATTTT